The present TCR beta chain was sequenced within a study of blood T cell repertoires in COVID-19. Background on the study: The cDNA or gDNA used as material had been derived from T cells, B-cell-depleted T cells, or PBMCs.

The CDR3 runs to 12 residues. Per the germline V gene, CDR1 is MGHRA and CDR2 is YSYEKL. V lost 4 bases to trimming and J lost 4 bases, with 4 bases between them. Per the original data handling: Scientists estimated how many nucleated cells there were by amplifying reference gene primers. Produced via immunoSEQ multiplex PCR; TCRdb's table is partial and in-frame only. V, J and clone size reflect that table, while D and trimming were determined from the DNA. The repertoire holds around 230,000 clones, with 65% to 85% as singletons. Sequenced: peripheral blood. The genes are TRBV4-1 and TRBJ1-4; D uncertain. This TCR derives from a woman between 45 and 60 years old with acute or convalescent COVID-19. The CDR3 DNA sequence: TGCGCCAGCAGCCCTTTTAATGAAAAACTGTTTTTT. Translating it yields CASSPFNEKLFF.